The source of this T cell receptor (beta chain) is a study of blood T cell repertoires in COVID-19. In the study overall: Both acute and convalescent COVID-19 samples were obtained from the United States, Italy and Spain. Sources were T cells, B-cell-depleted T cells, or PBMCs; the material itself was cDNA or gDNA.

Authors' analysis steps: How many nucleated cells were present was estimated from reference gene primer amplification. Profiling relied on immunoSEQ multiplex PCR, and the TCRdb table lists in-frame clones only, not all of them. From that table come the V and J calls and clone size; the DNA was used to work out D and trimming. Counted here are 140,000 or so clones, 81% occurring once; the ten biggest clones make up roughly 8%. The CDR3 has 18 amino acids. Unmatched junction bases numbered 17, after V lost 6 bases and J lost 6 bases. CDR1 and CDR2 from the germline V gene are LNHDA and SQIVND (reference sequence).

The chain joins TRBV19 to TRBJ2-2; 9 nucleotides align to TRBD1. The sequencing input was peripheral blood. The source is a human donor in a cohort sampled during active COVID-19. The CDR3 DNA reads as TGTGCCAGTAGCTTCTTAGGTACAGGGGGCGGTCTTGCCGGGGAGCTGTTTTTT. Translation: CASSFLGTGGGLAGELFF.